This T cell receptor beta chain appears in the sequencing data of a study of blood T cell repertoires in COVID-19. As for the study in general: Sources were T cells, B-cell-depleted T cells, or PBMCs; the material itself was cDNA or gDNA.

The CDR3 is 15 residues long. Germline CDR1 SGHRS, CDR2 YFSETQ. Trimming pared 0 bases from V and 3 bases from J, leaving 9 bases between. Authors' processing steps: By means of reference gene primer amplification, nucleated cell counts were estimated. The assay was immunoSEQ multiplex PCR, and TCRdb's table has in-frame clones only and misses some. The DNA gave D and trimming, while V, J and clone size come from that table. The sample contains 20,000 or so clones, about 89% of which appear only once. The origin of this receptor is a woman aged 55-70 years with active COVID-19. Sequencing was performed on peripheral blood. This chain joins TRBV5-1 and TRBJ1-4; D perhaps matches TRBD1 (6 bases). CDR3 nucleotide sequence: TGCGCCAGCAGCTTGGCATCAGGGGCTAATGAAAAACTGTTTTTT. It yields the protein CASSLASGANEKLFF.